This passage covers 15 T cell receptor beta chains from one sample sequenced in a study of CD8 T cells in Susac syndrome. When the RNA was reverse transcribed, random hexamers were used with an input of roughly 0.45 to 1 ug. TCRdb processed the immunoSEQ multiplex PCR reads anew with MiXCR; each CDR3 protein has one entry. The data show approximately 260,000 distinct CDR3 sequences, less than 96% seen once. The specimen sequenced was CD4+ T cells from PBMCs. The receptors derive from a human donor with Susac syndrome.

The chain joins TRBV29-1 to TRBJ1-2; D gene uncertain. V shed 7 bases and J shed 5 bases, with 11 bases lying between them. This CDR3 contains 11 residues. Germline lookup yields CDR1 SQVTM and CDR2 ANQGSEA. The CDR3, as DNA: TGCAGCGGTAAAGCCGATTATGGCTACACCTTC. It translates to CSGKADYGYTF. The entire variable domain, with the rest obtained from reference TRBV29-1 and TRBJ1-2, is as follows: SAVISQKPSRDICQRGTSLTIQCQVDSQVTMMFWYRQQPGQSLTLIATANQGSEATYESGFVIDKFPISRPNLTFSTLTVSNMSPEDSSIYLCSGKADYGYTFGSGTRLTVV.

The rearrangement uses TRBV24-1 and TRBJ2-2; 10 nucleotides line up with TRBD2. V lost 7 bases and J lost 2; bases outside the gene matches: 12. The germline CDR1 and CDR2 sequences are KGHDR and SFDVKD. CDR3 length: 18 amino acids. DNA for the CDR3: TGTGCCACCAGCCTCCAAGTAGCGGGAGGCTATAACACCGGGGAGCTGTTTTTT. This gives the protein CATSLQVAGGYNTGELFF.

The gene calls are TRBV7-9 and TRBJ2-1; D is ambiguous. CDR3 length: 14 residues. The ends were cut back, 7 bases at V and 0 bases at J, with 10 bases in the middle. Germline CDR1 SEHNR, CDR2 FQNEAQ (reference sequence). CDR3 nucleotides: TGTGCCAGCACCATTGCTAGCTCCTACAATGAGCAGTTCTTC. It yields the protein CASTIASSYNEQFF. The entire variable domain, with the rest obtained from reference TRBV7-9 and TRBJ2-1, is as follows: DTGVSQNPRHKITKRGQNVTFRCDPISEHNRLYWYRQTLGQGPEFLTYFQNEAQLEKSRLLSDRFSAERPKGSFSTLEIQRTEQGDSAMYLCASTIASSYNEQFFGPGTRLTVL.

This clonotype was detected only once. The chain combines TRBV18 with TRBJ1-2; D is unresolved. The CDR3 runs 16 residues. Trimming pared 1 base from V and 0 bases from J, leaving 12 bases between. CDR1 KGHSH and CDR2 LQKENI come from the germline V gene. In nucleotides, the CDR3 is TGTGCCAGCTCACCACTTGTAGGAACCTCTAACTATGGCTACACCTTC. It translates to CASSPLVGTSNYGYTF.

V is TRBV3-1 and J is TRBJ1-5; D gene uncertain. CDR1 LGHDT and CDR2 YNNKEL come from the germline V gene (reference sequence). The V and J ends lost 3 bases and 5 bases respectively, with 14 bases between them. The CDR3 length is 15 residues. CDR3 sequence reads: CASSQSSQFDQPQHF. CDR3 bases: TGTGCCAGCAGCCAGTCCAGCCAGTTTGATCAGCCCCAGCATTTT.

The J gene is TRBJ2-7, the V gene TRBV15; D may be TRBD2 (5 bases). Trimming removed 3 bases at V and 4 bases at J, with 10 bases between. Germline values: CDR1 LNHNV, CDR2 YYDKDF (reference sequence). The CDR3 is 13 amino acids. Here the CDR3 DNA reads TGTGCCACCAGCAGGAGCGGTGGATACGAGCAGTACTTC. Translating it yields CATSRSGGYEQYF.

The V gene is TRBV24-1, the J gene TRBJ2-5, with a possible D match to TRBD1 (5 bases). V dropped 4 bases and J dropped 3 bases, with 17 bases sitting between them. The CDR3 is 16 amino acids. Germline values: CDR1 KGHDR, CDR2 SFDVKD. CDR3 sequence: CATSDRGATDKETQYF. DNA of the CDR3: TGTGCCACCAGTGACCGTGGGGCGACGGATAAAGAGACCCAGTACTTC.

This clonotype was counted a single time. The rearrangement uses TRBV20-1 and TRBJ2-2; tentative D call: TRBD1 (5 bases). V lost 5 bases and J lost 5, with 18 bases in between. Germline values: CDR1 DFQATT, CDR2 SNEGSKA (reference sequence). CDR3 length equals 15 residues. The chain's CDR3 is CSAPVGRAGTGELFF. For the CDR3, the DNA is TGCAGTGCTCCTGTGGGCAGGGCCGGGACCGGGGAGCTGTTTTTT.

V usage is TRBV25-1 and J usage is TRBJ2-7; 8 bases map to TRBD1. Germline lookup yields CDR1 MGHDK and CDR2 SYGVNS. There are 15 residues in the CDR3. V shed 3 bases and J 1 base; nucleotides not matched to a gene: 5. The CDR3 reads CASSEGWDRSYEQYF. The CDR3 DNA reads TGTGCCAGCAGTGAGGGATGGGACAGGTCCTACGAGCAGTACTTC.

The chain carries TRBV30 and TRBJ1-3, with D uncertain. V lost 5 bases and J lost 0, with 14 bases in between. The CDR3 length is 15 residues. CDR1 is GTSNPN and CDR2 is SVGIG in the germline V gene (reference sequence). This chain's CDR3 is CAWFGDRFSGNTIYF. The CDR3 nucleotides read TGTGCCTGGTTCGGCGACCGATTCTCTGGAAACACCATATATTTT.

This chain links TRBV5-4 with TRBJ2-1; a possible D gene is TRBD2 (5 bases). The length of the CDR3 is 14 residues. V lost 0 bases and J 2 bases, leaving 6 bases between the germline ends. Germline CDR1 is SGHNT and CDR2 is YYREEE (reference sequence). The CDR3 nucleotides read TGTGCCAGCAGCTTGGACGGGACCTACAATGAGCAGTTCTTC. Translated: CASSLDGTYNEQFF.

The chain combines TRBV18 with TRBJ1-2, with D possibly TRBD1 on 5 matching bases. Trimming shortened V by 3 bases and J by 4 bases, and 9 bases separated the two germline ends. This CDR3 spans 13 amino acids. CDR1 KGHSH and CDR2 LQKENI come from the germline V gene. CDR3 coding DNA: TGTGCCAGCTCACCCCCGGACACCTATGGCTACACCTTC. Its protein is CASSPPDTYGYTF.

The CDR3 spells CASTLDQVLNTEAFF. The CDR3 DNA reads TGTGCCAGCACCTTGGATCAGGTGCTGAACACTGAAGCTTTCTTT. J is TRBJ1-1 and V is TRBV11-2; D unclear. V was trimmed by 7 bases and J by 0 bases, leaving 15 bases between them. The germline gives CDR1 SGHAT, CDR2 FQNNGV. This CDR3 is 15 amino acids long.

This clonotype has a handful of counts. V is TRBV20-1 and J is TRBJ2-1, with TRBD2 identical over 10 bases. The CDR3 contains 17 residues. Germline trimming cut 4 bases from V and 5 bases from J; bases unmatched to any gene: 14. The V gene's germline CDR1 is DFQATT and CDR2 SNEGSKA (reference sequence). The CDR3 nucleotides are TGCAGTGCTACCCCTGTCGCTAGCGGGAGTATGGACAATGAGCAGTTCTTC. Amino acids: CSATPVASGSMDNEQFF.

The chain joins TRBV7-2 to TRBJ1-1, with D hard to call. Trimming took 7 bases from V and 4 from J, leaving 16 bases between them. The germline V gene has CDR1 SGHTA and CDR2 FQGNSA. The CDR3 runs to 14 residues. CDR3 loop: CASTPSPLGTEAFF. CDR3 DNA: TGTGCCAGCACTCCTTCCCCACTAGGCACTGAAGCTTTCTTT.